This TCR beta chain was profiled in a study of T cells expressing NK-cell markers. Looking at the study overall: Repertoire data for TCR beta were derived from sorted T cells (CD3+CD56+NKG2C+, CD3+CD56+NKG2C- and CD3+CD56-NKG2C+). Just one sequenced donor of eight was HCMV-seronegative, while seven were seropositive.

After re-calling the 5' RACE reads, TCRdb lists one entry per CDR3 protein, DNA absent. This listing includes under 600,000 distinct CDR3 sequences. As regards this clonotype: No antigen is known for it.

Study-level points and caveats: Similarly, these clonotypes led the CD3+CD56-NKG2C+ fraction as well in several donors.

The sequencing input was blood T cells: a sorted CD56 or NKG2C T cell subset, CD4+ or CD8+ T cells, or bulk PBMC T cells (not recorded which). This receptor was taken from a woman in her forties or fifties in good health.

The CDR3 loop is CASSRTVPSDTQYF. The rearrangement uses TRBV7-9 and TRBJ2-3; the D call of TRBD1 rests on TCRdb alone, since no DNA is present to check it. CDR1 and CDR2 (germline): SEHNR, FQNEAQ (reference sequence). The CDR3 runs 14 residues.